This entry describes one TCR beta chain. The data derive from a study of blood T cell repertoires in COVID-19. For the study at large: Samples taken during acute and convalescent COVID-19 were collected in the United States, Italy and Spain. The cDNA or gDNA used as material had been derived from T cells, B-cell-depleted T cells, or PBMCs.

Study processing details: Using reference gene primer amplification, nucleated cell counts were estimated. Here immunoSEQ multiplex PCR was the method, and the copy in TCRdb shows in-frame clones only, minus some. The V and J calls and the clone size are those of that table, but D and trimming were determined from the DNA. The repertoire consists of 250,000 or so clones, with roughly nine tenths occurring once and the leading ten covering roughly 4.8%. The specimen was peripheral blood. The clonotype was recovered from a woman in her forties who had recovered from COVID-19.

In nucleotides, the CDR3 is TGTGCCAGCCGAGAGGGTACAACTGAAGCTTTCTTT. Amino acids: CASREGTTEAFF. V usage is TRBV2 and J usage is TRBJ1-1; D is unclear. Between the trimmed V and J ends, which lost 8 bases and 5 bases, there was a span of 12 bases. From germline, CDR1 is SNHLY and CDR2 FYNNEI. This CDR3 comprises 12 residues.